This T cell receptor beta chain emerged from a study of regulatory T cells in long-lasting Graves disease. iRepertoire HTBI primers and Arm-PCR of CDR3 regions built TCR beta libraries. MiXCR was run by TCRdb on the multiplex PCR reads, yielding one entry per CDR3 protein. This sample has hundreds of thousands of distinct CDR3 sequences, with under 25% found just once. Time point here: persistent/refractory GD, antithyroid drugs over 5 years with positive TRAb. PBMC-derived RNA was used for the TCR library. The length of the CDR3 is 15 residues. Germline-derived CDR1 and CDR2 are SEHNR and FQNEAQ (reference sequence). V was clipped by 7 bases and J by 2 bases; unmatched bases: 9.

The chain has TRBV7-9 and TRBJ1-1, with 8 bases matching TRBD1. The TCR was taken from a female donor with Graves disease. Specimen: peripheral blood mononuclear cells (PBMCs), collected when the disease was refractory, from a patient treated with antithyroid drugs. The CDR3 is CASTQGALLNTEAFF. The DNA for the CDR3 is TGTGCCAGCACCCAGGGGGCACTTTTAAACACTGAAGCTTTCTTT.